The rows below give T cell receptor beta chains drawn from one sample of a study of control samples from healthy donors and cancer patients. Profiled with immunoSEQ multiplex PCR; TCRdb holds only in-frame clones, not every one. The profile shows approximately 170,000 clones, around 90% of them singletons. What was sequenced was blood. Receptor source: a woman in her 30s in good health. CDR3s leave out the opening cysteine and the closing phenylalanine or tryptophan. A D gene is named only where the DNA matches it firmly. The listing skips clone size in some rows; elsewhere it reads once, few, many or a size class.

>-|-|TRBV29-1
SATTHEAF
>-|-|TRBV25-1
ASSGQHTDTQY
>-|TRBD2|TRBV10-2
ASRLSGGGNTDTQY
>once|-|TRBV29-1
SVESYGGSAEAF
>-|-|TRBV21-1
ASSKEPQYSSYNSPLH
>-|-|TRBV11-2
ASSLLSPPLSEAF
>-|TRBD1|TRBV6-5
ASRTGTANSPLH
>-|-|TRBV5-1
ASSLGRMMLGRETQY
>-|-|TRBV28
ASRVDTEAF
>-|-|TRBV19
ASSMAADNSPLH
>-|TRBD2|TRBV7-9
ASSLRTSTRTDTQY
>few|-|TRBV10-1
ASSVGEPAGYGYT
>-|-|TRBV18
ASLGVPLTEAF
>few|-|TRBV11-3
ASSAGRGNSTDTQY
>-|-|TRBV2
ASILGPPGPSNQPQH
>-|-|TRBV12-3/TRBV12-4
ASTQGRTYGYT
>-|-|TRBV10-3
AISDGETGGNTIY
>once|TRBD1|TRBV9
ASSVGDRGQYGYT
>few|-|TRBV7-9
ASSRPGESTEAF
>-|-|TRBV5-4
ASRRDLTDTQY
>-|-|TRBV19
ASSVGVSYEQY
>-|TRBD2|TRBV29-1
SVEDRAGGSWETQY
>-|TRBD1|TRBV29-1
SVGGQGRRRDGYT
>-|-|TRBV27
ASSLSPSQETQY
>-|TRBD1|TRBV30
AWAGTGRTEAF
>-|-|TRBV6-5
ASPGGGRATWEQY
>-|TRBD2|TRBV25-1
ASSGFSGGGTDTQY
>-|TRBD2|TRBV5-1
ASSETVVAGGNTGELF
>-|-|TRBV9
ASSPTGGDNTEAF
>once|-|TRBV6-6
ASRNGHSTSTDTQY
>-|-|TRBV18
ASSPQRVPNEKLF
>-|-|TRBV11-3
ASSADRLNTGELF
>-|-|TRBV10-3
AISESRQGHQPQH
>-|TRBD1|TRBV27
ASSRGQINSPLH
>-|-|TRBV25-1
ASSDKQGNTGELF
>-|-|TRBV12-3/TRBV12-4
ASSFSGVEQY
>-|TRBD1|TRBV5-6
ASSLAGTGLDTQY
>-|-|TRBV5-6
ASSFRVSPLH
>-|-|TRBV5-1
ASSLRGSGANVLT
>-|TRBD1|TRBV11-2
ASSRRPGQGVVEQY
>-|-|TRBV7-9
ASSISVASRIEAF
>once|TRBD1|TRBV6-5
ASRRDSPFEAF
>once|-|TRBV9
ASSSDGFEYNEQF
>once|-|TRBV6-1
ASSELGQRDIQY
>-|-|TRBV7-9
ASSLLGASGANVLT
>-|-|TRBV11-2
ASSLDGETQY
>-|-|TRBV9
ASSVRDAQNTIY
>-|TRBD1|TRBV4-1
ASSQAPGQGVVQNIQY
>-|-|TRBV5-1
ASSEGGTYEQY
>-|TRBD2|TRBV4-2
ASSHVGTSGDLDEQF
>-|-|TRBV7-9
ASSSTGLATNEKLF
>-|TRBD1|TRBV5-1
ASSPGQGGDEQF
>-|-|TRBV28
AGSPNEGDTGELF
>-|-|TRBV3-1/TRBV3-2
ASSQEGGLRSPLH
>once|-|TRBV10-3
AIPRLNGTGVGGYT
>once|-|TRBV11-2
ASSLGTQFEAF
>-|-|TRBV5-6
ASSYREIYEQY
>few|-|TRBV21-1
ASSRVQPQH
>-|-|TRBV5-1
ASSPWGSGELF